This T cell receptor beta chain emerged from a study of cytomegalovirus exposure and HLA in healthy donors. Findings and caveats of the study: Available immune exposure information was restricted to CMV serostatus only. In a later analysis, at a false discovery rate of 0.05, 15,000 to 20,000 TCR beta sequences matched HLA alleles.

Both 60 Vbeta primers and 13 Jbeta primers went into the PCR. Measured with immunoSEQ multiplex PCR; TCRdb has only the in-frame clones, and not every one. In the table there are about 97,000 clones, 73% of which are singletons. For this clone: What it binds is not known.

Donors in the study were healthy people who gave bone marrow. CDR1 and CDR2 (germline): LGHNA, YSLEER. The CDR3 totals 17 residues. V was cut by 0 bases and J by 2 bases, with 15 bases left in between. The source of this sequence is a man in his forties in good health and CMV-seronegative. Sequencing was performed on PBMCs. The V gene is TRBV4-3, the J gene TRBJ2-3, with a tentative D call TRBD2 (6 bases). The DNA of the CDR3 is TGCGCCAGCAGCCAAGATATCATAGGGACTCACACAGATACGCAGTATTTT. Its protein is CASSQDIIGTHTDTQYF.